The text below deals with one T cell receptor beta chain. It may be a read error: a sequence one base away is much more abundant. Then a second PCR, running about 7 to 11 cycles, was carried out with a sample-barcoded 5' primer and a J-beta primer mix. TCRdb ran MiXCR on the 5' RACE reads and lists one entry per CDR3 protein. This sample has roughly 900,000 distinct CDR3 sequences; around 28% occur once, and the top ten carry roughly 17%. The CDR3 contains 17 residues. Germline CDR1 and CDR2: SGHVS and FQNEAQ. The data originate from a study of blood T cells in healthy people across ages. The chain links TRBV7-8 to TRBJ2-1; possible D gene TRBD2, 6 bases. TRBJ2-7 matches the DNA end more closely, so the J call is doubtful. The sequenced sample consisted of blood. This clonotype was sampled from an elderly woman in good health. CDR3 sequence: CASSPSVRGASYNEQYF. In DNA form, the CDR3 reads TGTGCCAGCAGCCCAAGTGTTCGCGGGGCTTCCTACAATGAGCAGTACTTC.